This T cell receptor (beta chain) was retrieved from a study of shared clonotypes between healthy human individuals. This CDR3 spans 18 amino acids. Looked up from germline, CDR1 is ENHRY and CDR2 is SYGVKD. V lost 2 bases and J lost 7; bases outside the gene matches: 10. Libraries were prepared by immunoSEQ multiplex PCR; TCRdb keeps only in-frame clonotypes and omits some of them. Of millions of clones in the sample, roughly 94% were seen once. CD45RO-negative, CCR7-selected cells formed the naive CD8 fraction, which excluded terminally differentiated effector memory CD45RA+ cells. This receptor was identified in a man aged 18-30 years in good health. Sequencing was performed on naive CD8+ T cells sorted from blood. The chain links TRBV10-3 to TRBJ2-1, with 14 bases lining up with TRBD2. The CDR3 protein is CAISEGGLAGGTWNEQFF. The DNA of the CDR3 is TGTGCCATCAGTGAGGGAGGACTAGCGGGGGGAACGTGGAATGAGCAGTTCTTC.